The 30 T cell receptor beta chains listed next were all sequenced from one sample in a study of blood T cell repertoires in COVID-19. The protocol was immunoSEQ multiplex PCR, while the TCRdb copy is restricted to in-frame clones and leaves out a portion. The profile shows 180,000 or so clones, about 78% of them singletons. Sequencing input: peripheral blood. The receptors here all came from a woman aged 45 to 65 with active or convalescent COVID-19.

The V call is TRBV6-5, the J call TRBJ1-2; 10 nucleotides match TRBD1. With 7 bases clipped from V and 4 bases from J, the junction kept 3 bases outside the gene matches. CDR1 and CDR2 (germline): MNHEY, SVGAGI. The CDR3 sequence is 13 residues long. CDR3 region: CASKTGGGYGYTF. CDR3 nucleotide sequence: TGTGCCAGCAAGACAGGGGGCGGCTATGGCTACACCTTC.

The chain employs TRBV11-3 and TRBJ2-5; the D is unclear. The CDR3 consists of 15 residues. Germline values: CDR1 SGHNT, CDR2 YENEEA. The germline V and J ends were trimmed by 1 base and 2 bases, with 11 bases remaining between them. The CDR3 DNA reads as TGTGCCAGCAGCTTAGTTCGAACAGATCAAGAGACCCAGTACTTC. This encodes CASSLVRTDQETQYF.

This chain uses TRBV14 with TRBJ1-1; D not certain. Germline CDR1 is SGHDN and CDR2 is FVKESK. V lost 4 bases, J lost 0 bases, and 12 bases lay in between. The CDR3 is 15 amino acids. The CDR3 DNA sequence: TGTGCCAGCAGCCCAAATCAGGCGATGAACACTGAAGCTTTCTTT. Translated: CASSPNQAMNTEAFF.

This clone has just a few counts. This chain links TRBV5-6 with TRBJ2-1; 14 bases are shared with TRBD2. This CDR3 is built from 15 residues. Germline CDR1 reads SGHDT; CDR2 reads YYEEEE. V was clipped by 3 bases and J by 9 bases; unmatched bases: 5. CDR3 amino acids: CASSYRLAGGVEQFF. The CDR3 nucleotides are TGTGCCAGCAGCTACCGACTAGCGGGAGGGGTTGAGCAGTTCTTC.

V is TRBV2 and J is TRBJ2-5, with D tentatively TRBD1 (5 bases). Germline lookup yields CDR1 SNHLY and CDR2 FYNNEI. The V gene lost 8 bases and the J gene lost 6 bases, with 13 bases spanning the gap. The CDR3 loop spans 12 amino acids. The CDR3 DNA follows: TGTGCCAGCGGGGCCCTTATGAAGACCCAGTACTTC. It encodes CASGALMKTQYF. Full variable domain (remainder filled in from reference TRBV2 and TRBJ2-5): EPEVTQTPSHQVTQMGQEVILRCVPISNHLYFYWYRQILGQKVEFLVSFYNNEISEKSEIFDDQFSVERPDGSNFTLKIRSTKLEDSAMYFCASGALMKTQYFGPGTRLLVL.

The chain uses TRBV5-5 and TRBJ2-3; the match to TRBD2 covers 8 bases. J lost 3 bases, V lost 0 bases, and 3 bases had no gene match. Looked up from germline, CDR1 is SGHKS and CDR2 is YYEKEE (reference sequence). The CDR3 is 15 amino acids. Written as DNA, the CDR3 is TGTGCCAGCAGCTTGGCGGTAGCGGGGACAGATACGCAGTATTTT. Translation: CASSLAVAGTDTQYF.

The rearrangement links TRBV18 to TRBJ1-2, with 7 bases lining up with TRBD1. V lost 5 bases, J lost 1 base, and 4 bases stayed unmatched. Germline V lookup: CDR1 KGHSH, CDR2 LQKENI. CDR3 length: 14 residues. The CDR3: CASSLGQHNYGYTF. The CDR3 DNA is TGTGCCAGCTCATTGGGACAGCATAACTATGGCTACACCTTC.

The chain combines TRBV19 with TRBJ1-5, with TRBD1 identical over 7 bases. The J segment lost 5 bases and the V segment lost 5 bases, leaving 12 bases of the junction unmatched. This CDR3 is built from 16 residues. Per germline, CDR1 LNHDA and CDR2 SQIVND (reference sequence). The CDR3 spells CASSPIRQGQYQPQHF. In DNA, the CDR3 is TGTGCCAGTAGTCCTATAAGACAGGGCCAATATCAGCCCCAGCATTTT.

The CDR3, as DNA: TGTGCCAGCAGCCAACCTAATCTAGCGGGGGACACCGGGGAGCTGTTTTTT. This translates into CASSQPNLAGDTGELFF. This chain joins TRBV14 and TRBJ2-2, with 10 positions matching TRBD2. The V and J ends lost 2 bases and 3 bases, in that order; junction bases with no gene match: 6. This CDR3 comprises 17 residues. Germline assignment: CDR1 SGHDN and CDR2 FVKESK.

The chain uses TRBV19 and TRBJ2-1; D gene ambiguous. The germline V gene encodes CDR1 LNHDA and CDR2 SQIVND (reference sequence). V was clipped by 3 bases and J by 5 bases, with 8 bases between them. The CDR3 runs to 13 residues. The chain's CDR3 is CASSMGQNNEQFF. The CDR3 nucleotides read TGTGCCAGTAGTATGGGCCAGAACAATGAGCAGTTCTTC.

In its sample, this clone was seen a few times. The CDR3 sequence: CASSYYRDTSNYGYTF. CDR3 bases: TGTGCCAGCAGCTACTACCGGGACACTTCGAACTATGGCTACACCTTC. The chain combines TRBV7-2 with TRBJ1-2; a possible D gene is TRBD1 (6 bases). Germline lookup yields CDR1 SGHTA and CDR2 FQGNSA. Trimming stripped 4 bases from V and 2 bases from J, with 17 bases between. CDR3 size: 16 residues.

This chain connects TRBV7-2 to TRBJ1-5; no clear D. Per the germline V gene, CDR1 is SGHTA and CDR2 is FQGNSA. Trimming shortened V by 1 base and J by 2 bases, and 6 bases separated the two germline ends. CDR3 size: 14 residues. CDR3 sequence: CASSLDTGNQPQHF. The CDR3 DNA is TGTGCCAGCAGCTTAGATACGGGCAATCAGCCCCAGCATTTT.

The chain carries TRBV5-1 and TRBJ2-5, with a tentative D call TRBD1 (6 bases). The CDR3 loop spans 14 amino acids. V was shortened by 4 bases and J by 1 base, with 11 bases between the two germline ends. Germline CDR1 SGHRS, CDR2 YFSETQ. CDR3 coding DNA: TGCGCCAGCAGCATACAGGGAACCCAAGAGACCCAGTACTTC. It codes for CASSIQGTQETQYF.

The rearrangement joins TRBV5-1 to TRBJ2-7, with 11 bases matching TRBD2. The V gene's germline CDR1 is SGHRS and CDR2 YFSETQ. With V trimmed by 5 bases and J by 6 bases, 22 bases remained unmatched. This CDR3 comprises 19 residues. The DNA for the CDR3 is TGCGCCAGCAGACTAAGTTTGGGACTAGCGGACCAGATTCTCTGCGAGCAGTACTTC. This encodes CASRLSLGLADQILCEQYF.

The gene calls are TRBV6-4 and TRBJ2-4; D is uncertain. Germline lookup yields CDR1 MRHNA and CDR2 SNTAGT. The CDR3 is 17 amino acids. The V gene lost 2 bases and the J gene lost 0 bases, with 14 bases spanning the gap. CDR3 coding DNA: TGTGCCAGCAGTGACCCCCGGCAGGCACTAGCCAAAAACATTCAGTACTTC. Protein product: CASSDPRQALAKNIQYF.

This chain joins TRBV28 and TRBJ2-3; possibly TRBD1 for D (5 bases). The CDR3 extends over 15 amino acids. Per germline, CDR1 MDHEN and CDR2 SYDVKM. The V end lost 1 base, the J end lost 2 bases, and 10 bases lay between the germline ends. The CDR3 nucleotides are TGTGCCAGCAGTTTATACGGCAGGGACACAGATACGCAGTATTTT. Its protein product is CASSLYGRDTDTQYF.

V usage is TRBV18 and J usage is TRBJ1-5, with a possible D match to TRBD1 (5 bases). Germline assignment: CDR1 KGHSH and CDR2 LQKENI. The CDR3 is 16 amino acids. V lost 4 bases to trimming and J lost 0 bases, with 13 bases between them. Here the CDR3 DNA reads TGTGCCAGCTCACAGCTTGCGGGGGATAGCAATCAGCCCCAGCATTTT. The encoded protein is CASSQLAGDSNQPQHF.

The chain links TRBV28 to TRBJ1-5; D is unresolved. CDR3 size: 12 residues. V was shortened by 6 bases and J by 4 bases, with 7 bases between the two germline ends. Germline lookup yields CDR1 MDHEN and CDR2 SYDVKM. Here the CDR3 reads CASRGTNQPQHF. The CDR3, as DNA: TGTGCCAGCAGGGGCACGAATCAGCCCCAGCATTTT.

The genes are TRBV28 and TRBJ2-7, with D perhaps TRBD1 (6 bases). Trimming took 6 bases from V and 0 from J, leaving 18 bases between them. CDR1 is MDHEN and CDR2 is SYDVKM in the germline V gene. The CDR3 loop spans 16 amino acids. The CDR3 is CASSNPGTTNSYEQYF. The CDR3, as DNA: TGTGCCAGCAGCAACCCCGGGACAACCAACTCCTACGAGCAGTACTTC.

CDR3 loop: CASSPLLSGELFF. CDR3 DNA: TGTGCCAGCAGTCCCCTTTTGTCCGGGGAGCTGTTTTTT. The chain carries TRBV12-3 or TRBV12-4 and TRBJ2-2; D is uncertain. The CDR3 runs 13 residues. Trimming took off 5 bases at V and 6 bases at J, with 10 bases between the two ends.

The rearrangement uses TRBV6-2 or TRBV6-3 and TRBJ2-1; no clear D gene. Germline-derived CDR1 and CDR2 are MNHEY and SVGEGT. Trimming took off 2 bases at V and 7 bases at J, with 6 bases between the two ends. The CDR3 sequence is 12 residues long. The CDR3 sequence is CASSYPPNEQFF. The CDR3 DNA reads as TGTGCCAGCAGTTACCCCCCGAATGAGCAGTTCTTC.

This chain links TRBV6-5 with TRBJ1-2; 8 positions match TRBD1. The CDR3 covers 13 residues. Trimming cost V 6 bases and J 4 bases; bases outside gene matches: 4. CDR1 is MNHEY, CDR2 SVGAGI, per germline. CDR3 nucleotides: TGTGCCAGCAGGGGAACAGGGGGCTATGGCTACACCTTC. Protein: CASRGTGGYGYTF.

CDR3 residues: CAWDPNRVTNYGYTF. CDR3 in DNA: TGTGCCTGGGATCCAAACAGGGTGACTAACTATGGCTACACCTTC. The rearrangement uses TRBV30 and TRBJ1-2; tentative D call: TRBD1 (6 bases). Deletions cut 5 bases from V and 0 bases from J, with 16 bases between. CDR1 GTSNPN and CDR2 SVGIG come from the germline V gene (reference sequence). The CDR3 has 15 residues.

The chain combines TRBV2 with TRBJ1-6; D is undetermined. Trimming removed 9 bases from V and 5 bases from J, with 11 bases in between. Germline CDR1 and CDR2: SNHLY and FYNNEI. The CDR3 totals 13 residues. As DNA, the CDR3 is TGTGCCAGTGCGGAGGAGAATAATTCACCCCTCCACTTT. It codes for CASAEENNSPLHF.

This clone was seen a few times. J is TRBJ1-1 and V is TRBV4-3; possible D gene TRBD1, 5 bases. CDR3 length: 15 residues. CDR1 is LGHNA, CDR2 YSLEER, per germline. V was cut by 2 bases and J by 7 bases, with 17 bases left in between. The CDR3 DNA is TGCGCCAGCAGCCAACCGGGACCTAAGCGGGGTGAAGCTTTCTTT. Protein product: CASSQPGPKRGEAFF.

The V gene is TRBV30, the J gene TRBJ1-5; 11 bases align to TRBD1. CDR1 is GTSNPN and CDR2 is SVGIG in the germline V gene (reference sequence). The CDR3 has 13 residues. Trimming at V came to 5 bases and at J to 7 bases, leaving 4 bases not matched to a gene. This CDR3 reads CAWGTGGGQPQHF. In nucleotides, the CDR3 is TGTGCCTGGGGGACAGGGGGAGGCCAGCCCCAGCATTTT.

This clone was observed a few times. The chain combines TRBV3-1 (or the pseudogene TRBV3-2) with TRBJ2-5; 8 nucleotides match TRBD2. The CDR3 length is 15 residues. Germline-derived CDR1 and CDR2 are LGHDT and YNNKEL (reference sequence). With 1 base clipped from V and 5 bases from J, the junction kept 6 bases outside the gene matches. The CDR3 coding sequence is TGTGCCAGCAGCCAAGGAAGCGGGAGAGAGGAGACCCAGTACTTC. The encoded protein is CASSQGSGREETQYF.

V usage is TRBV7-9 and J usage is TRBJ1-1; tentatively, D is TRBD1 (5 bases). Germline values: CDR1 SEHNR, CDR2 FQNEAQ (reference sequence). Trimming removed 0 bases from V and 7 bases from J, with 9 bases in between. The CDR3 totals 13 residues. CDR3: CASSLALRGEAFF. The CDR3 DNA reads TGTGCCAGCAGCTTAGCGCTAAGGGGTGAAGCTTTCTTT.

The V and J genes are TRBV5-1 and TRBJ2-3; TRBD1 matches 7 bases. Losses at the gene ends were 0 bases for V and 1 base for J; bases not matched to a gene: 5. The CDR3 sequence is 16 residues long. The germline gives CDR1 SGHRS, CDR2 YFSETQ. The CDR3 protein is CASSLVVTGRTDTQYF. In DNA form, the CDR3 reads TGCGCCAGCAGCTTGGTAGTGACAGGGCGCACAGATACGCAGTATTTT.

The V call is TRBV4-3, the J call TRBJ2-1; D call uncertain. Germline V gives CDR1 LGHNA, CDR2 YSLEER. V was cut by 1 base and J by 8 bases, with 9 bases left in between. The CDR3 spans 13 residues. CDR3 region: CASSQGLGDEQFF. In DNA, the CDR3 is TGCGCCAGCAGCCAAGGTCTAGGCGATGAGCAGTTCTTC.